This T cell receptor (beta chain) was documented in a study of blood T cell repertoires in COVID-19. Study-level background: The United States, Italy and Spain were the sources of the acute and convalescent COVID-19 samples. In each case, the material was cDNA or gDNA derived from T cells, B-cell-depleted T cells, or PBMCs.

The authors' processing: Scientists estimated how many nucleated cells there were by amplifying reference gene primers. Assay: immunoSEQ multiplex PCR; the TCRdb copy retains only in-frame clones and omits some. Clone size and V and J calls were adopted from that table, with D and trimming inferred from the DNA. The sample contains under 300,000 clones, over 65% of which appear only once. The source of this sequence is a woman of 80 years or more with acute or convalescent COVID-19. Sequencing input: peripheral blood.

CDR3 DNA sequence: TGTGCCAGCAGTTTAGGGACTGTCGCTGAAGCTTTCTTT. This translates into CASSLGTVAEAFF. V usage is TRBV12-3 or TRBV12-4 and J usage is TRBJ1-1; D not resolved. This CDR3 contains 13 residues. Trimming left V 1 base short and J 6 bases short, with 9 bases between.